What follows is one TCR beta chain and its context. Its specificity is unknown. Between the trimmed V and J ends, which lost 8 bases and 3 bases, there was a span of 16 bases. The CDR3 has 15 residues. These data come from a study of vaccination and CD4 T cells after COVID-19. Treatment denoted: approximately 9-day PBMC culture with coronavirus spike peptide pools or control peptides (ViraFEST assay). The Oncomine TCR Beta short-read assay was applied to DNA of cultured CD4+ T cells. TCRdb reanalysed the PCR reads using MiXCR and keeps one entry per CDR3 protein. Of about 3,500 distinct CDR3 sequences in the sample, 35% to 50% were seen once.

Sequencing was done on a sample of CD4+ T cells from blood, cultured in vitro. The sequence came from a human donor who had recovered from COVID-19. The rearrangement joins TRBV12-3 or TRBV12-4 to TRBJ2-2, with D unclear. The DNA for the CDR3 is TGTGCCAGCGACAAGGGTTTTGGGGACACCGGGGAGCTGTTTTTT. This codes for CASDKGFGDTGELFF.